This T cell receptor beta chain is from a study of T cells after yellow fever vaccination. Overall study context: The fractions with low cell numbers were processed using SMART-Seq v4 Ultra Low Input.

TCRdb re-derived calls from the 5' RACE reads in MiXCR, one entry per CDR3 protein. The data contain hundreds of thousands of distinct CDR3 sequences, about 14% of them seen just once; the ten biggest clones take up roughly 13%. There are many counts of this clonotype. This CDR3 is 17 amino acids long. V gave up 4 bases and J gave up 0 bases, with 16 bases separating them. The germline CDR1 and CDR2 sequences are SGHVS and FQNEAQ. The chain uses TRBV7-8 and TRBJ1-5; D is ambiguous. The sample here was PBMCs, taken on the day of the yellow fever booster vaccination. The sequence derives from a man aged 25 to 40 who received the YFV17D yellow fever vaccine. CDR3 DNA sequence: TGTGCCAGCAGCTATGGTCCGAGCAGGAATAGCAATCAGCCCCAGCATTTT. Amino acids: CASSYGPSRNSNQPQHF. Full variable domain (missing parts from reference TRBV7-8 and TRBJ1-5): GAGVSQSPRYKVAKRGQDVALRCDPISGHVSLFWYQQALGQGPEFLTYFQNEAQLDKSGLPSDRFFAERPEGSVSTLKIQRTQQEDSAVYLCASSYGPSRNSNQPQHFGDGTRLSIL.